Sequencing of this T cell receptor beta chain was carried out in a study of monozygotic twins with inflammatory bowel disease. Study findings and constraints: Compared with healthy twins, IBD patients shared fewer clonotypes with others, especially with disease activity.

A roughly 2.5 ml blood sample was drawn per donor. The CDR3 has 14 residues. Per the germline V gene, CDR1 is PRHDT and CDR2 is FYEKMQ (reference sequence). A note on this clonotype: Its antigen is unknown.

Making each TCR library took 3,000 to 4,000 ng of total RNA. TCRdb re-called the 5' RACE reads, yielding one record per CDR3 amino acid sequence without DNA. This table lists about 99,000 distinct CDR3 sequences. The V gene is TRBV13, the J gene TRBJ2-5; as DNA is missing, the TRBD1 call by TCRdb cannot be tested. The TCR comes from a human donor with ulcerative colitis or Crohn's disease, or a healthy co-twin of an affected twin (not recorded which). Sequencing was carried out using blood. CDR3 sequence: CASRLYAGGETQYF.